A selection of T cell receptor beta chains follows, all from one sample in a study of radiotherapy plus CTLA-4 blockade in lung cancer. Produced via immunoSEQ multiplex PCR; TCRdb's table is partial and in-frame only. The sample has about 56,000 clones; roughly 80% are singletons. The source was peripheral blood, collected from a patient treated with radiotherapy plus ipilimumab. These receptors were taken from a human donor with non-small cell lung cancer who had a complete response to radiotherapy plus ipilimumab. Each CDR3 is given with its conserved first and last residue. Each record gives: clone size, V gene, CDR3 protein. The size of a clone is reported for some rows only, either as once, few or many, or as a class for expanded clones.

clone size: NA
V gene: TRBV7-2
CDR3 protein: CASSLGGGLDSPLHF

clone size: NA
V gene: TRBV19
CDR3 protein: CASRRAGGPQTQYF

clone size: NA
V gene: TRBV6-6
CDR3 protein: CASSYSAGGGDTQYF

clone size: NA
V gene: TRBV12-5
CDR3 protein: CASGSGTKWEETQYF

clone size: NA
V gene: TRBV25-1
CDR3 protein: CASANRGANYGYTF

clone size: NA
V gene: TRBV27
CDR3 protein: CASTWAANSPLHF

clone size: few
V gene: TRBV28
CDR3 protein: CASSDQTSGVTDTQYF

clone size: few
V gene: TRBV5-1
CDR3 protein: CASSLASGTSTDTQYF

clone size: NA
V gene: TRBV5-1
CDR3 protein: CASSAGVTDTQYF

clone size: NA
V gene: TRBV6-5
CDR3 protein: CASSYGLNQPQHF